What follows are 5 T cell receptor beta chains derived from one specimen sequenced in a study of response to subunit inactivated influenza vaccine. TCRdb fed the RT-PCR reads into MiXCR, producing one record per CDR3 protein. The sample lists about 540,000 distinct CDR3 sequences; 20% to 25% were seen once. This sample was shared with a second study, whose subject was T cells expressing NK-cell markers. This second study says: Beta-chain TCR cDNA was generated via 5'RACE template switching with UMIs.

The sample was CD4+ T cells sorted from PBMCs, taken approximately 12 days after vaccination. The receptors were sampled from a middle-aged man who received an inactivated influenza vaccine.

This clonotype was seen a few times. V gene TRBV19 combines with J gene TRBJ1-5; D unresolved. CDR3 length equals 14 residues. Germline loops: CDR1 LNHDA, CDR2 SQIVND (reference sequence). V lost 4 bases, J lost 0 bases, and 7 bases lay in between. The DNA for the CDR3 is TGTGCCAGTAGTACCGTGTTTAGCAATCAGCCCCAGCATTTT. It yields the protein CASSTVFSNQPQHF.

The rearrangement links TRBV10-2 to TRBJ1-4, with 7 bases that match TRBD1. The CDR3 totals 14 residues. The germline CDR1 and CDR2 sequences are WSHSY and SAAADI. After removal of 5 bases from V and 2 bases from J, the junction contained 2 bases not matched to a gene. The CDR3 DNA is TGCGCCAGCAGTCCGGGACAGACTAATGAAAAACTGTTTTTT. It translates to CASSPGQTNEKLFF.

This clonotype was found a few times. V is TRBV28 and J is TRBJ2-7; D is unresolved. With 2 bases removed from V and 2 bases from J, the gap between germline ends came to 10 bases. There are 14 residues in the CDR3. Germline CDR1 reads MDHEN; CDR2 reads SYDVKM. The CDR3 region has the DNA TGTGCCAGCAGTTTAATACATGTCCCCTACGAGCAGTACTTC. It yields the protein CASSLIHVPYEQYF.

This clonotype was seen many times. The V and J genes are TRBV12-3 or TRBV12-4 and TRBJ2-7; the D gene is possibly TRBD2 (5 bases). V was cut by 6 bases and J by 6 bases, with 9 bases left in between. The CDR3 consists of 11 residues. The CDR3 nucleotides read TGTGCCAGCAGCTCCGGAGGCGAGCAGTACTTC. Its translation: CASSSGGEQYF.

The rearrangement links TRBV20-1 to TRBJ2-3; D could derive from TRBD1 or TRBD2 (5 bases each). The CDR3 has 15 residues. Germline values: CDR1 DFQATT, CDR2 SNEGSKA (reference sequence). The germline V and J ends were trimmed by 5 bases and 1 base, with 16 bases remaining between them. The CDR3 loop reads CSASSRGGRTDTQYF. The CDR3 bases are TGCAGTGCTTCCTCCCGGGGCGGACGCACAGATACGCAGTATTTT.